The 16 T cell receptor beta chains in this list originate from one sample, sequenced in a study of T cell repertoires in cytomegalovirus infection. MiXCR, applied by TCRdb to the reads, yields one record per CDR3 protein. The sample gives 97,000 or so distinct CDR3 sequences, approximately 17% of which show up once; 8% is in the top ten. The sample was PBMCs. All receptors come from a human donor in good health (CMV status not recorded). Some clones in this sample may be carry-over from other donors' samples.

As for this clonotype: Its ends do not fully match the called genes, so a read error is possible. The chain couples TRBV20-1 to TRBJ2-1; D is unclear. The CDR3 length is 15 residues. The germline CDR1 and CDR2 sequences are DFQATT and SNEGSKA (reference sequence). The CDR3 nucleotides are TGCAGTGCTGGAGAGACCATGCGCTCCTACAATGAGCAGTTCTTC. Its translation: CSAGETMRSYNEQFF.

The chain is built from TRBV4-1 and TRBJ1-5; 8 bases match TRBD1. V was clipped by 0 bases and J by 5 bases; unmatched bases: 6. This CDR3 has 16 residues. The germline V gene encodes CDR1 MGHRA and CDR2 YSYEKL. The CDR3 here is CASSQDAGQGHQPQHF. CDR3 nucleotide sequence: TGCGCCAGCAGCCAAGATGCAGGACAGGGACATCAGCCCCAGCATTTT.

The table lists this clonotype with a few counts. The chain is built from TRBV29-1 and TRBJ2-3, with D possibly matching TRBD1 (6 bases). Germline lookup yields CDR1 SQVTM and CDR2 ANQGSEA. CDR3 length: 16 residues. The V and J ends lost 4 bases and 2 bases respectively, with 19 bases between them. DNA for the CDR3: TGCAGCGTTGGCGTACGGGACACCACAAACACAGATACGCAGTATTTT. Protein product: CSVGVRDTTNTDTQYF.

This clonotype appeared many times. The chain uses TRBV25-1 and TRBJ1-4; 8 bases align to TRBD1. This CDR3 contains 15 residues. Unmatched junction bases numbered 9, after V lost 6 bases and J lost 6 bases. CDR1 is MGHDK and CDR2 is SYGVNS in the germline V gene. CDR3 bases: TGTGCCAGCAGGGCTCCGGGACAGGTCTATGAAAAACTGTTTTTT. Its protein is CASRAPGQVYEKLFF.

V is TRBV20-1 and J is TRBJ2-7, with D unclear. Looked up from germline, CDR1 is DFQATT and CDR2 is SNEGSKA (reference sequence). V dropped 1 base and J dropped 0 bases, with 13 bases sitting between them. This CDR3 region has 15 residues. The CDR3 spells CSARAWAPGSYEQYF. CDR3 nucleotides: TGCAGTGCTAGAGCTTGGGCACCCGGCTCCTACGAGCAGTACTTC.

This clonotype was recorded at least ten times. The rearrangement uses TRBV11-2 and TRBJ2-7; D gene ambiguous. V lost 7 bases, J lost 4 bases, and 14 bases lay in between. The CDR3 extends over 13 amino acids. Germline CDR1 SGHAT, CDR2 FQNNGV. CDR3 sequence: CASTSLSWYEQYF. For the CDR3, the DNA is TGTGCCAGCACCTCGCTGAGTTGGTACGAGCAGTACTTC.

This chain connects TRBV3-1 to TRBJ1-1, with D tentatively TRBD1 (5 bases). Trimming left V 1 base short and J 4 bases short, with 13 bases between. CDR3 length: 15 amino acids. From germline, CDR1 is LGHDT and CDR2 YNNKEL (reference sequence). The CDR3 is CASSQASIGGTEAFF. The CDR3 coding sequence is TGTGCCAGCAGCCAAGCCTCTATTGGGGGCACTGAAGCTTTCTTT.

Only a few counts were recorded for this clonotype. This chain links TRBV7-9 with TRBJ1-2; D may be TRBD1 (5 bases). V was cut by 8 bases and J by 4 bases, with 8 bases left in between. Germline CDR1 reads SEHNR; CDR2 reads FQNEAQ (reference sequence). CDR3 size: 11 residues. CDR3 sequence reads: CASAGAYGYTF. The CDR3 DNA follows: TGTGCCAGCGCCGGGGCCTATGGCTACACCTTC.

This clonotype occurred a few times. The chain employs TRBV6-2 or TRBV6-3 and TRBJ2-5; D gene unclear. V was trimmed by 2 bases and J by 7 bases, leaving 14 bases between them. This CDR3 is 14 amino acids long. CDR1 and CDR2 from the germline V gene are MNHEY and SVGEGT. The CDR3 DNA follows: TGTGCCAGCAGTTACAAGATATTAAAGGTGACCCAGTACTTC. Its translation: CASSYKILKVTQYF.

J is TRBJ1-1 and V is TRBV29-1; 7 positions match TRBD1. From germline, CDR1 is SQVTM and CDR2 ANQGSEA. Trimming at V came to 7 bases and at J to 0 bases, leaving 14 bases not matched to a gene. CDR3 length equals 16 residues. The CDR3 protein is CSAGISGGYLNTEAFF. In nucleotides, the CDR3 is TGCAGCGCCGGCATTTCAGGGGGTTACTTGAACACTGAAGCTTTCTTT.

This clonotype has ten or more counts. J is TRBJ1-2 and V is TRBV6-1, with 12 nucleotides matching TRBD1. The CDR3 length is 12 residues. Per germline, CDR1 MNHNS and CDR2 SASEGT. Losses at the gene ends were 8 bases for V and 7 bases for J; bases not matched to a gene: 2. CDR3 nucleotide sequence: TGTGCCAGCCCGGGACAGGGGGCTGGCTACACCTTC. The encoded protein is CASPGQGAGYTF.

Many counts were recorded for this clonotype. J is TRBJ1-2 and V is TRBV7-2, with 7 bases matching TRBD1. The V gene end was trimmed by 5 bases and the J gene end by 3 bases; junction bases not matched to a gene: 3. CDR3 length: 13 amino acids. CDR1 is SGHTA and CDR2 is FQGNSA in the germline V gene. CDR3 protein: CASSLGTDYGYTF. The DNA of the CDR3 is TGTGCCAGCAGCCTCGGGACAGACTATGGCTACACCTTC. The whole variable domain, remainder taken from reference TRBV7-2 and TRBJ1-2, is GAGVSQSPSNKVTEKGKDVELRCDPISGHTALYWYRQSLGQGLEFLIYFQGNSAPDKSGLPSDRFSAERTGGSVSTLTIQRTQQEDSAVYLCASSLGTDYGYTFGSGTRLTVV.

The J gene is TRBJ1-2, the V gene TRBV28; D is unresolved. Trimming shortened V by 2 bases and J by 2 bases, and 12 bases separated the two germline ends. This CDR3 region has 15 residues. Germline CDR1 is MDHEN and CDR2 is SYDVKM. CDR3 nucleotide sequence: TGTGCCAGCAGTTTAAAGGCGTTGGGGAACTATGGCTACACCTTC. Its protein product is CASSLKALGNYGYTF.

The chain employs TRBV28 and TRBJ1-1, with a weak D call TRBD1 (5 bases). With 3 bases removed from V and 0 bases from J, the gap between germline ends came to 14 bases. The V gene's germline CDR1 is MDHEN and CDR2 SYDVKM. The CDR3 is made up of 16 amino acids. Here the CDR3 reads CASSLGPLLMNTEAFF. The DNA for the CDR3 is TGTGCCAGCAGTTTGGGGCCATTGCTCATGAACACTGAAGCTTTCTTT.

The sample holds a few counts of this clonotype. V and J are TRBV28 and TRBJ1-2, with no clear D. Germline-derived CDR1 and CDR2 are MDHEN and SYDVKM. This CDR3 comprises 13 residues. The V end lost 3 bases, the J end lost 3 bases, and 8 bases lay between the germline ends. For the CDR3, the DNA is TGTGCCAGCAGTTTCGGCCAGTACTATGGCTACACCTTC. Protein sequence: CASSFGQYYGYTF.

This clonotype showed up many times. V is TRBV12-3 or TRBV12-4 and J is TRBJ1-1; possible D gene TRBD1, 6 bases. This CDR3 spans 14 amino acids. Trimming shortened V by 6 bases and J by 1 base, and 12 bases separated the two germline ends. CDR3 bases: TGTGCCAGCAGCTCTGCCAGGGGGAACACTGAAGCTTTCTTT. It yields the protein CASSSARGNTEAFF.